The 18 T cell receptor beta chains reported below all come from one sample, sequenced in a study of response to subunit inactivated influenza vaccine. Using its own MiXCR run on the RT-PCR reads, TCRdb lists one record per CDR3 protein. Of 600,000 to 700,000 distinct CDR3 sequences listed, less than 15% are singletons. The sample consisted of PBMCs from blood, taken around 14 days before vaccination. The receptors were gathered from a man in his forties or fifties who received an inactivated influenza vaccine.

This clonotype was detected only a few times. The V call is TRBV7-8, the J call TRBJ2-3, with TRBD2 identical over 11 bases. V lost 8 bases and J lost 4; bases outside the gene matches: 11. The CDR3 runs to 16 residues. Germline CDR1 and CDR2: SGHVS and FQNEAQ. The CDR3 nucleotides are TGTGCCAGCGGTGGGACTAGCGGTATACGCTCAGATACGCAGTATTTT. It translates to CASGGTSGIRSDTQYF.

The sample holds a few counts of this clonotype. The V and J genes are TRBV20-1 and TRBJ1-2; the match to TRBD1 covers 7 bases. Germline CDR1 is DFQATT and CDR2 is SNEGSKA (reference sequence). This CDR3 is 14 amino acids long. The junction had 6 bases not matched to a gene; V was cut back by 3 bases and J by 2 bases. The CDR3 reads CSASGDRPNYGYTF. The DNA for the CDR3 is TGCAGTGCTAGCGGGGACAGACCGAACTATGGCTACACCTTC.

This clonotype came up a few times. The chain is built from TRBV4-1 and TRBJ1-3; D remains unclear. V was clipped by 3 bases and J by 4 bases, with 7 bases between them. The CDR3 runs 13 residues. In germline, CDR1 is MGHRA, CDR2 YSYEKL. The CDR3 loop is CASSQQVGNTIYF. The CDR3 DNA is TGCGCCAGCAGCCAGCAGGTCGGAAACACCATATATTTT.

The V call is TRBV7-8, the J call TRBJ2-5; D not certain. Germline V gene lookup returns CDR1 SGHVS and CDR2 FQNEAQ. This CDR3 contains 11 residues. V was shortened by 7 bases and J by 5 bases, with 8 bases between the two germline ends. For the CDR3, the DNA is TGTGCCAGCAACCTTGAGGAGACCCAGTACTTC. Protein product: CASNLEETQYF.

Comment on this clonotype: At one boundary the junction diverges from the germline segment, which might be a read error. The chain links TRBV7-2 to TRBJ1-2, with D unresolved. Germline V gene data show CDR1 as SGHTA and CDR2 as FQGNSA. The CDR3 loop spans 13 amino acids. The CDR3 region is CASSLGRIYGYTF. CDR3 DNA: TGTGCCAGCAGCTTAGGCAGGATTTATGGCTACACCTTT.

The genes are TRBV6-2 or TRBV6-3 and TRBJ2-1, with D possibly being TRBD2 (6 bases). Trimming took 5 bases from V and 3 from J, leaving 17 bases between them. The V gene's germline CDR1 is MNHEY and CDR2 SVGEGT. The CDR3 consists of 16 residues. DNA for the CDR3: TGTGCCAGCAGTCGAAACCGGGGAGGTAACTACAATGAGCAGTTCTTC. Protein product: CASSRNRGGNYNEQFF.

This sequence joins TRBV12-3 or TRBV12-4 and TRBJ1-5, with 12 bases that match TRBD1. The CDR3 is 14 amino acids. Trimming at V came to 7 bases and at J to 8 bases, leaving 6 bases not matched to a gene. CDR3 DNA: TGTGCCAGCACCGGGACAGGGGGCCTGGAGCCCCAGCATTTT. Protein: CASTGTGGLEPQHF.

Comments on this clonotype: Given a much more abundant clone one base away, this may be a read error. This sequence joins TRBV6-5 and TRBJ2-5; no reliable D call. CDR1 and CDR2 (germline): MNHEY, SVGAGI. This CDR3 region has 12 residues. V was pared by 6 bases and J by 5 bases, with 10 bases between. CDR3 in DNA: TGTGCCAGCAGGACCCCCGGGGAGACCCAGTACTTC. Translating it yields CASRTPGETQYF.

This clonotype was counted ten times or more. The J gene is TRBJ1-2, the V gene TRBV4-3, with 9 bases identical to TRBD1. From germline, CDR1 is LGHNA and CDR2 YSLEER. The CDR3 is 15 residues long. The ends lost 0 bases at V and 8 bases at J; junction bases unmatched: 7. DNA of the CDR3: TGCGCCAGCAGCCAAGAGATACAGGGGGCCGGAGGCTACACCTTC. Residues: CASSQEIQGAGGYTF.

CDR3 coding DNA: TGCAGCGCCCGAACAGAGGGGGCTCATGATGAGCAGTTCTTC. Residues: CSARTEGAHDEQFF. This chain connects TRBV29-1 to TRBJ2-1; 7 bases agree with TRBD1. The CDR3 is made up of 14 amino acids. The germline gives CDR1 SQVTM, CDR2 ANQGSEA. V shed 7 bases and J 8 bases; nucleotides not matched to a gene: 14.

This clonotype appeared a few times. V is TRBV28 and J is TRBJ2-3; D unresolved. V was cut by 6 bases and J by 8 bases, with 15 bases left in between. CDR1 is MDHEN and CDR2 is SYDVKM in the germline V gene. CDR3 length equals 13 residues. The CDR3 DNA follows: TGTGCCAGCAGCCCACCACCCGTTGGTACGCAGTATTTT. It is translated as CASSPPPVGTQYF. The complete variable domain, with remaining parts taken from reference TRBV28 and TRBJ2-3, reads DVKVTQSSRYLVKRTGEKVFLECVQDMDHENMFWYRQDPGLGLRLIYFSYDVKMKEKGDIPEGYSVSREKKERFSLILESASTNQTSMYLCASSPPPVGTQYFGPGTRLTVL.

The chain is built from TRBV5-1 and TRBJ2-3, with D perhaps given as TRBD1 or TRBD2 (6 bases each). Per the germline V gene, CDR1 is SGHRS and CDR2 is YFSETQ. The CDR3 extends over 15 amino acids. With 4 bases removed from V and 6 bases from J, the gap between germline ends came to 18 bases. CDR3: CASSTDRIAGDTQYF. The CDR3 DNA reads TGCGCCAGCAGCACCGACAGGATCGCGGGGGATACGCAGTATTTT.

This clonotype was counted only a few times. The chain uses TRBV7-2 and TRBJ2-3, with 10 bases aligning to TRBD2. The CDR3 loop spans 13 amino acids. The germline CDR1 and CDR2 sequences are SGHTA and FQGNSA. The DNA for the CDR3 is TGTGCATCAGCGGGAGGGGCAGTGGGTACGCAGTATTTT. Its translation is CASAGGAVGTQYF.

In this sample, this clonotype turned up a few times. The V and J genes are TRBV27 and TRBJ2-5, with D possibly TRBD2 on 6 matching bases. Germline V gives CDR1 MNHEY, CDR2 SMNVEV (reference sequence). The CDR3 length is 12 residues. V shed 5 bases and J shed 8 bases, with 12 bases lying between them. CDR3 sequence reads: CASSPGRGTQYF. DNA of the CDR3: TGTGCCAGCAGTCCGGGGCGGGGTACCCAGTACTTC.

V is TRBV10-3 and J is TRBJ2-7; D uncertain. Germline lookup yields CDR1 ENHRY and CDR2 SYGVKD. V was clipped by 3 bases and J by 2 bases, with 14 bases between them. The CDR3 length is 15 residues. DNA of the CDR3: TGTGCCATCAGTGATCCCGCTCCCTCGGCCTACGAGCAGTACTTC. Amino acid sequence: CAISDPAPSAYEQYF.

The chain uses TRBV9 and TRBJ2-1; 10 positions agree with TRBD2. CDR1 SGDLS and CDR2 YYNGEE come from the germline V gene. J gave up 4 bases and V 3 bases, and 13 bases lay outside the gene matches. CDR3 size: 18 residues. CDR3 coding DNA: TGTGCCAGCAGCGCGGAGGCCCTAGCGGGAGCTCAATACAATGAGCAGTTCTTC. It translates to CASSAEALAGAQYNEQFF.

The genes are TRBV7-9 and TRBJ1-3; D not certain. Germline CDR1 is SEHNR and CDR2 is FQNEAQ (reference sequence). This CDR3 has 15 residues. Trimming removed 1 base from V and 0 bases from J, with 7 bases in between. The CDR3 here is CASSLVEFSGNTIYF. CDR3 DNA sequence: TGTGCCAGCAGCTTAGTAGAGTTCTCTGGAAACACCATATATTTT.

V usage is TRBV10-3 and J usage is TRBJ2-1; 7 bases match TRBD1. Trimming took 0 bases from V and 1 from J; bases not matched to a gene: 3. This CDR3 has 16 residues. In germline, CDR1 is ENHRY, CDR2 SYGVKD. CDR3: CAISESPGGSYNEQFF. The CDR3 DNA follows: TGTGCCATCAGTGAGTCCCCAGGGGGATCCTACAATGAGCAGTTCTTC.